Listed here are 10 T cell receptor beta chains from one sample, sequenced in a study of identical twins. TCRdb used MiXCR to reprocess the 5' RACE reads, holding one entry per CDR3 protein. The sample has 450,000 or so distinct CDR3 sequences, less than 20% seen once. Material: naive T cells sorted from blood. The receptors here all came from a man aged 50 to 60 in good health.

This clonotype has a count of ten or more. This chain connects TRBV20-1 to TRBJ1-2; TRBD1 agrees at 7 bases. Germline V gene lookup returns CDR1 DFQATT and CDR2 SNEGSKA (reference sequence). J lost 7 bases, V lost 6 bases, and 8 bases had no gene match. The CDR3 covers 12 residues. DNA for the CDR3: TGCAGTGCCGACCCAACAGGGGTTGGCTACACCTTC. Its protein product is CSADPTGVGYTF.

The V and J genes are TRBV21-1 and TRBJ2-3; the table calls TRBD2, which could not be checked here. TRBV21-1 has pseudogene status. This CDR3 is 19 amino acids long. CDR3 DNA: TGTGCCAGCAGCCAGGCAGCTAGCGGGACCAGCCCCAGCACAGATACGCAGTATTTT. Translated, it gives CASSQAASGTSPSTDTQYF.

This clonotype was counted a few times. CDR3 in amino acids: CSVNRDRHNEQFF. The CDR3 DNA reads as TGCAGCGTAAACCGGGACAGGCACAATGAGCAGTTCTTC. The chain has TRBV29-1 and TRBJ2-1; 8 bases line up with TRBD1. V lost 6 bases to trimming and J lost 5 bases; unmatched junction nucleotides: 6. The germline gives CDR1 SQVTM, CDR2 ANQGSEA. The CDR3 consists of 13 residues.

In this sample, this clonotype turned up a few times. The chain recombines TRBV29-1 with TRBJ2-7; 7 bases match TRBD2. The CDR3 covers 13 residues. V gave up 3 bases and J gave up 2 bases; unmatched junction bases: 4. CDR1 is SQVTM and CDR2 is ANQGSEA in the germline V gene. Here the CDR3 DNA reads TGCAGCGTTGAGACCGGGACTACCTACGAGCAGTACTTC. Its translation: CSVETGTTYEQYF.

The chain carries TRBV20-1 and TRBJ2-7; 11 bases are shared with TRBD2. The V gene end was trimmed by 5 bases and the J gene end by 2 bases; junction bases not matched to a gene: 8. Germline CDR1 is DFQATT and CDR2 is SNEGSKA (reference sequence). This CDR3 is built from 15 residues. CDR3: CSAGGSGRGTYEQYF. DNA of the CDR3: TGCAGTGCTGGGGGTAGCGGGAGGGGCACCTACGAGCAGTACTTC.

The chain combines TRBV27 with TRBJ1-6, with D possibly TRBD1 on 6 matching bases. V was pared by 3 bases and J by 9 bases, with 15 bases between. CDR1 is MNHEY and CDR2 is SMNVEV in the germline V gene (reference sequence). The CDR3 runs to 15 residues. The CDR3 is CASSFQQGRGSPLHF. Here the CDR3 DNA reads TGTGCCAGCAGTTTTCAACAGGGAAGGGGTTCACCCCTCCACTTT.

The rearrangement links TRBV6-5 to TRBJ1-1; D might be TRBD1 (5 bases). The germline gives CDR1 MNHEY, CDR2 SVGAGI. The CDR3 runs 14 residues. V lost 4 bases to trimming and J lost 4 bases, with 13 bases between them. The CDR3 is CASSSATVGTEAFF. In DNA form, the CDR3 reads TGTGCCAGCAGTTCCGCGACAGTTGGCACTGAAGCTTTCTTT.

This clonotype showed up just a few times. V usage is TRBV5-6 and J usage is TRBJ2-5, with D unclear. CDR1 SGHDT and CDR2 YYEEEE come from the germline V gene. V lost 3 bases and J 4 bases, leaving 7 bases between the germline ends. The CDR3 has 12 amino acids. CDR3 sequence (DNA): TGTGCCAGCAGCTCCTCGGGAGAGACCCAGTACTTC. Residues: CASSSSGETQYF.

Only a few counts were recorded for this clonotype. The chain couples TRBV2 to TRBJ2-7; D is perhaps TRBD1 or TRBD2 (5 bases each). Deletions cut 6 bases from V and 1 base from J, with 19 bases between. Per germline, CDR1 SNHLY and CDR2 FYNNEI. This CDR3 is built from 16 residues. CDR3 in amino acids: CASSALTGRKSYEQYF. The CDR3 nucleotides are TGTGCCAGCAGCGCCCTAACGGGGCGGAAGTCCTACGAGCAGTACTTC.

The chain combines TRBV5-1 with TRBJ2-6, with a weak D call TRBD2 (6 bases). The V gene lost 4 bases and the J gene lost 0 bases, with 17 bases spanning the gap. Germline V lookup: CDR1 SGHRS, CDR2 YFSETQ. There are 18 residues in the CDR3. CDR3 DNA: TGCGCCAGCAGCCCCGGGGGACCGATCTTCTCTGGGGCCAACGTCCTGACTTTC. Its protein product is CASSPGGPIFSGANVLTF.